This T cell receptor beta chain was captured in a study of OX40 agonist ivuxolimab in advanced cancers. With 5 bases removed from V and 2 bases from J, the gap between germline ends came to 4 bases. The CDR3 runs to 12 residues. Germline V gives CDR1 SQVTM, CDR2 ANQGSEA. TCRdb's copy holds only in-frame clones and misses some; the assay was immunoSEQ multiplex PCR. The sample consists of 60,000 to 90,000 clones, 80% to 90% of them appearing once. Whole-study findings and limits: Not determined was the antigen specificity of the expanded peripheral T cells. Relative to CD4+, CD8+ T cells held more expanded clones on average. Clonal expansion from baseline to week 6 occurred in both CD4+ and CD8+ T cells.

This clone was observed a few times. The target antigen is unknown. This specimen was CD4+ or CD8+ T cells sorted from blood, taken in a trial of the OX40 agonist ivuxolimab. This sequence was found in an adult with an advanced solid tumor such as melanoma, head and neck, liver or kidney cancer. The V and J genes are TRBV29-1 and TRBJ2-6; D remains ambiguous. CDR3 in amino acids: CSVSTGANVLTF. CDR3 coding DNA: TGCAGCGTTAGTACTGGGGCCAACGTCCTGACTTTC.